A selection of T cell receptor beta chains follows, all from one sample in a study of cytomegalovirus exposure and HLA in healthy donors. Clones were read by immunoSEQ multiplex PCR, and TCRdb kept only the in-frame ones, dropping some. The sample holds under 200,000 clones, 84% seen once. The specimen sequenced was PBMCs. These receptors were taken from a man aged 30-40 years in good health and CMV-seronegative. CDR3s include the opening cysteine and the closing phenylalanine or tryptophan. D genes are given only for firm matches. Clone size is stated in some rows and not others, as once, few, many or a class when expanded.

V: TRBV2; D: TRBD1; size: NA; J: TRBJ2-5; DNA: TGTGCCAGCAGTGACCGACAGGGCCAAGAGACCCAGTACTTC; CDR3: CASSDRQGQETQYF
V: TRBV11-3; D: NA; size: NA; J: TRBJ2-1; DNA: TGTGCCAGCAGCTTAGTGACTCACAATGAGCAGTTCTTC; CDR3: CASSLVTHNEQFF
V: TRBV14; D: TRBD2; size: NA; J: TRBJ2-7; DNA: TGTGCCAGCAGCCGCCTAATGAGGGGACTAGCGGGAGGCGAGCAGTACTTC; CDR3: CASSRLMRGLAGGEQYF
V: TRBV5-6; D: NA; size: NA; J: TRBJ1-6; DNA: TGTGCCAGCAGCTTGGCGTCCATGGGCTCATTCCCCCTCCACTTT; CDR3: CASSLASMGSFPLHF
V: TRBV7-2; D: TRBD1; size: NA; J: TRBJ1-2; DNA: TGTGCCAGCAGCCACGGGACAGGGTTGGGTAACTATGGCTACACCTTC; CDR3: CASSHGTGLGNYGYTF
V: TRBV7-9; D: NA; size: NA; J: TRBJ2-7; DNA: TGTTCCAGCAGCTTAAAGGGGGAACGGCAGTACTTC; CDR3: CSSSLKGERQYF
V: TRBV6-8; D: NA; size: NA; J: TRBJ2-7; DNA: TGTGCCAGCAGGTGCTTGAACTTGTTTTGGGAGCAGTACTTC; CDR3: CASRCLNLFWEQYF
V: TRBV6-6; D: TRBD1; size: NA; J: TRBJ2-7; DNA: TGTGCCAGCAGATATCCGGGACAGGGCTCCCACGAGCAGTACTTC; CDR3: CASRYPGQGSHEQYF
V: TRBV7-8; D: TRBD2; size: NA; J: TRBJ2-1; DNA: TGTGCCAGCAGCTTAGCACTGACTAGCGGGGGGGTTCATGAGCAGTTCTTC; CDR3: CASSLALTSGGVHEQFF
V: TRBV29-1; D: TRBD2; size: NA; J: TRBJ2-5; DNA: TGCAGCGTTGAAGTGGGAGCGGGGAGCGATGAGACCCAGTACTTC; CDR3: CSVEVGAGSDETQYF
V: TRBV7-5; D: NA; size: NA; J: TRBJ2-3; DNA: TGTGTCAGAAGCTTATGTGAGCGCCTGAGGGGGACAGATACGCAGTATTTT; CDR3: CVRSLCERLRGTDTQYF
V: TRBV19; D: TRBD1; size: NA; J: TRBJ1-1; DNA: TGTGCCAGTAGAGAGGACAGGGCCACTGAAGCTTTCTTT; CDR3: CASREDRATEAFF
V: TRBV19; D: NA; size: NA; J: TRBJ1-5; DNA: TGTGCCAGTAGTATCCCGGGGGTGGTAATTCAGCCCCAGCATTTT; CDR3: CASSIPGVVIQPQHF
V: TRBV9; D: TRBD1; size: NA; J: TRBJ2-7; DNA: TGTGCCAGCAGCGTAGGAGGACAGGTGGGCTCCTACGAGCAGTACTTC; CDR3: CASSVGGQVGSYEQYF
V: TRBV19; D: TRBD1; size: NA; J: TRBJ1-1; DNA: TGTGCCAGTAGTGTACAGGGGGCGCGTACTGAAGCTTTCTTT; CDR3: CASSVQGARTEAFF
V: TRBV6-1; D: NA; size: few; J: TRBJ1-5; DNA: TGTGCCAGCAGTGAATCCTGGACCGGGGATCAGCCCCAGCATTTT; CDR3: CASSESWTGDQPQHF
V: TRBV7-9; D: NA; size: once; J: TRBJ1-6; DNA: TGTGCCAGCAGCTTAATCGGAGATAATTCACCCCTCCACTTT; CDR3: CASSLIGDNSPLHF
V: TRBV6-1; D: TRBD2; size: few; J: TRBJ2-7; DNA: TGTGCCAGCAATCAGCGGGAGCGTAACGAGCAGTACTTC; CDR3: CASNQRERNEQYF
V: TRBV14; D: NA; size: few; J: TRBJ2-7; DNA: TGTGCCAGCAGCCAAGATCGAGCACGTACGTACGAGCAGTACTTC; CDR3: CASSQDRARTYEQYF
V: TRBV11-2; D: TRBD2; size: NA; J: TRBJ2-1; DNA: TGTGCCAGCAGCTTAGGGGTCCCGGGGGGCTCCTACAATGAGCAGTTCTTC; CDR3: CASSLGVPGGSYNEQFF
V: TRBV6-6; D: NA; size: NA; J: TRBJ1-1; DNA: TGTGCCAGCAACCCGGGACACCGGAGCACTGAAGCTTTCTTT; CDR3: CASNPGHRSTEAFF
V: TRBV19; D: TRBD1; size: few; J: TRBJ1-2; DNA: TGTGCCAGTAAATATTTCCCGGGACAGAAAAATAACTATGGCTACACCTTC; CDR3: CASKYFPGQKNNYGYTF
V: TRBV10-3; D: NA; size: NA; J: TRBJ1-1; DNA: TGTGCCACCCAGGAGGCGAACACTGAAGCTTTCTTT; CDR3: CATQEANTEAFF
V: TRBV6-1; D: TRBD1; size: NA; J: TRBJ2-1; DNA: TGTGCCACCCACCGGGACAGGCGATACAATGAGCAGTTCTTC; CDR3: CATHRDRRYNEQFF
V: TRBV7-2; D: TRBD2; size: NA; J: TRBJ2-4; DNA: TGTGCCAGCAGCCCACCGGGACTAGGCGGAGTGATTCAGTACTTC; CDR3: CASSPPGLGGVIQYF
V: TRBV6-1; D: TRBD2; size: NA; J: TRBJ2-7; DNA: TGTGCCAGCAGTAAGGGACTAACGGGGCAGTACTTC; CDR3: CASSKGLTGQYF
V: TRBV9; D: NA; size: NA; J: TRBJ2-1; DNA: TGTGCCAGCAGCGTAGAAGGGCTGCTAGCGGAGGGGGGTAATGAGCAGTTCTTC; CDR3: CASSVEGLLAEGGNEQFF
V: TRBV6-4; D: NA; size: NA; J: TRBJ1-1; DNA: TGTGCCAGCAGTGACAGGAGGAACACTGAAGCTTTCTTT; CDR3: CASSDRRNTEAFF
V: TRBV7-8; D: TRBD2; size: NA; J: TRBJ2-5; DNA: TGTGCCAGCAGCTTATCTCTAGCGGGGGCCCAAGAGACCCAGTACTTC; CDR3: CASSLSLAGAQETQYF
V: TRBV15; D: NA; size: NA; J: TRBJ1-3; DNA: TGTGCCACCAGCAGCGGGCCAGGGGCCTCTGGAAACACCATATATTTT; CDR3: CATSSGPGASGNTIYF
V: TRBV4-2; D: NA; size: NA; J: TRBJ2-5; DNA: TGTGCCAGCAGCCAAGATATATTCCTAGCCCAAGAGACCCAGTACTTC; CDR3: CASSQDIFLAQETQYF
V: TRBV7-6; D: TRBD1; size: NA; J: TRBJ2-1; DNA: TGTGCCAGCAGCTTGGGTACAGGGGGCAGTGAGCAGTTCTTC; CDR3: CASSLGTGGSEQFF
V: TRBV28; D: TRBD2; size: NA; J: TRBJ2-7; DNA: TGTGCCAGCAGTTCCCGGGCTAGCGGGAGCTACGAGCAGTACTTC; CDR3: CASSSRASGSYEQYF
V: TRBV7-7; D: NA; size: NA; J: TRBJ1-1; DNA: TGTGCCAGCAGGCCATTGACAGGTAAAAACACTGAAGCTTTCTTT; CDR3: CASRPLTGKNTEAFF
V: TRBV27; D: NA; size: NA; J: TRBJ1-1; DNA: TGTGCCAGCAGTTTACGGCAGCGCAGCATGAACACTGAAGCTTTCTTT; CDR3: CASSLRQRSMNTEAFF
V: TRBV2; D: NA; size: NA; J: TRBJ1-5; DNA: TGTGCCAGCAGTGGGCAGACAAACAATCAGCCCCAGCATTTT; CDR3: CASSGQTNNQPQHF
V: TRBV13; D: TRBD1; size: NA; J: TRBJ2-7; DNA: TGTGCCAGCACCAGGACAGGGGGCGATTTGGGGTACGAGCAGTACTTC; CDR3: CASTRTGGDLGYEQYF
V: TRBV6-1; D: NA; size: NA; J: TRBJ1-2; DNA: TGTGCCAGCAGTCATGGAGCGGGGGGCTACACCTTC; CDR3: CASSHGAGGYTF
V: TRBV30; D: NA; size: NA; J: TRBJ1-5; DNA: TGTGCCTGGAGTGAAAGGGGCAGAGGGGGTCAGCCCCAGCATTTT; CDR3: CAWSERGRGGQPQHF
V: TRBV29-1; D: NA; size: NA; J: TRBJ2-7; DNA: TGCAGCGTTGAAGATCAATGGCAGACCTACGAGCAGTACTTC; CDR3: CSVEDQWQTYEQYF
V: TRBV19; D: TRBD2; size: few; J: TRBJ2-1; DNA: TGTGCCAGTAGCCAAGAGCGGGGGTACAATGAGCAGTTCTTC; CDR3: CASSQERGYNEQFF
V: TRBV12-2; D: NA; size: NA; J: TRBJ2-7; DNA: TGTGCAAGTCGCTCCTCCCTACCCTACGAGCAGTACTTC; CDR3: CASRSSLPYEQYF
V: TRBV9; D: TRBD2; size: NA; J: TRBJ2-1; DNA: TGTGCCAGCAGCGTAGCTCTAGCGGGACCCTATAGCTCCTACAATGAGCAGTTCTTC; CDR3: CASSVALAGPYSSYNEQFF
V: TRBV18; D: TRBD1; size: NA; J: TRBJ1-2; DNA: TGTGCCAGCTCACCAGTCCCGACAGGGGCGAGGGGCTACACCTTC; CDR3: CASSPVPTGARGYTF
V: TRBV19; D: NA; size: NA; J: TRBJ1-2; DNA: TGTGCCAGTCAAATCGGCGGCAGATGGTTTGACTATGGCTACACCTTC; CDR3: CASQIGGRWFDYGYTF
V: TRBV7-6; D: TRBD1; size: NA; J: TRBJ2-7; DNA: TGTGCCAGCAGCCAGGACAGGCAGACCTACGAGCAGTACTTC; CDR3: CASSQDRQTYEQYF
V: TRBV5-1; D: TRBD2; size: few; J: TRBJ2-1; DNA: TGCGCCAGCAGCTCTGGACTAGCGGGTATCAATGAGCAGTTCTTC; CDR3: CASSSGLAGINEQFF
V: TRBV7-2; D: NA; size: NA; J: TRBJ1-2; DNA: TGTGCCAGCAGCGCTCAGGGTTTTGGTGGCTACACCTTC; CDR3: CASSAQGFGGYTF
V: TRBV5-1; D: TRBD1; size: once; J: TRBJ2-7; DNA: TGCGCCAGCAGCCTCGGACAGGGTCTAACCTACGAGCAGTACTTC; CDR3: CASSLGQGLTYEQYF
V: TRBV4-1; D: NA; size: NA; J: TRBJ2-7; DNA: TGCGCCAGCAGCCAAGGAGGGGGGGGTCACCTCCTCGACGAGCAGTACTTC; CDR3: CASSQGGGGHLLDEQYF
V: TRBV28; D: TRBD1; size: few; J: TRBJ1-5; DNA: TGTGCCAGCAGGGAACAGGGGCTTAGCAATCAGCCCCAGCATTTT; CDR3: CASREQGLSNQPQHF
V: TRBV28; D: NA; size: NA; J: TRBJ2-7; DNA: TGTGCCAGCCCCTACGGCTACGAGCAGTACTTC; CDR3: CASPYGYEQYF
V: TRBV6-5; D: NA; size: NA; J: TRBJ2-2; DNA: TGTGCCAGCAGTTACCTTGACACGAACACCGGGGAGCTGTTTTTT; CDR3: CASSYLDTNTGELFF
V: TRBV6-6; D: NA; size: once; J: TRBJ1-4; DNA: TGTGCCAGCAAATTATCTGAAAAACTGTTTTTT; CDR3: CASKLSEKLFF
V: TRBV6-1; D: TRBD2; size: NA; J: TRBJ2-3; DNA: TGTGCCAGCAGTGTACCCCTAGCGGGGGGCACAGATACGCAGTATTTT; CDR3: CASSVPLAGGTDTQYF